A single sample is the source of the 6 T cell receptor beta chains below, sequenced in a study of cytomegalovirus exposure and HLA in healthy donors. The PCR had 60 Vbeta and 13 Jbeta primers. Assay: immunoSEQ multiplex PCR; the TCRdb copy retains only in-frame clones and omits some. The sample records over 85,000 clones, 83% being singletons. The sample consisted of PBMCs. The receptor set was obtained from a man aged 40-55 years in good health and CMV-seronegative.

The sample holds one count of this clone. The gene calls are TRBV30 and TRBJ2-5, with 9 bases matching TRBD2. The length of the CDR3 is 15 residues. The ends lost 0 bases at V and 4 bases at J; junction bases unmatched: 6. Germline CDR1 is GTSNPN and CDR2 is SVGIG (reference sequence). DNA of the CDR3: TGTGCCTGGAGTGTAGGCGGGGGGGCCGGAGAGACCCAGTACTTC. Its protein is CAWSVGGGAGETQYF.

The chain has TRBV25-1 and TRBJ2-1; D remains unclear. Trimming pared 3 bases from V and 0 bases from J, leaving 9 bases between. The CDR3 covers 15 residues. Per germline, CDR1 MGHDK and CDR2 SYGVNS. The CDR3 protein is CASSDPKSSYNEQFF. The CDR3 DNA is TGTGCCAGCAGTGATCCGAAGAGCTCCTACAATGAGCAGTTCTTC.

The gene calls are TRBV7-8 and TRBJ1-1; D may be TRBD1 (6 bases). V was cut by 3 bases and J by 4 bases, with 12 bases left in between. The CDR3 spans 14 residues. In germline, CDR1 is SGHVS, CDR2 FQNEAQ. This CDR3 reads CASSFGRGSTEAFF. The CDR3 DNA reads TGTGCCAGCAGCTTTGGCAGGGGAAGCACTGAAGCTTTCTTT. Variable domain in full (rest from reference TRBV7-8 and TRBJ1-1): GAGVSQSPRYKVAKRGQDVALRCDPISGHVSLFWYQQALGQGPEFLTYFQNEAQLDKSGLPSDRFFAERPEGSVSTLKIQRTQQEDSAVYLCASSFGRGSTEAFFGQGTRLTVV.

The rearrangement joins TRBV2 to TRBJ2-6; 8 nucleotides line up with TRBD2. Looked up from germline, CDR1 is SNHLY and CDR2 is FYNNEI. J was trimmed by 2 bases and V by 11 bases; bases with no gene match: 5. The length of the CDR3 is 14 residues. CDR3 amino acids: CARGGNPGANVLTF. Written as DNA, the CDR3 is TGTGCCCGGGGGGGGAACCCTGGGGCCAACGTCCTGACTTTC.

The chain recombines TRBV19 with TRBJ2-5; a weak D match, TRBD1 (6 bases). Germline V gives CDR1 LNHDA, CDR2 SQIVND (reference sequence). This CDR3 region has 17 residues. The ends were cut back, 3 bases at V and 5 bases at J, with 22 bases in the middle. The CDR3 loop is CASSMGSGRGSGETQYF. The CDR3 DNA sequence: TGTGCCAGTAGTATGGGGTCCGGCAGGGGATCTGGGGAGACCCAGTACTTC.

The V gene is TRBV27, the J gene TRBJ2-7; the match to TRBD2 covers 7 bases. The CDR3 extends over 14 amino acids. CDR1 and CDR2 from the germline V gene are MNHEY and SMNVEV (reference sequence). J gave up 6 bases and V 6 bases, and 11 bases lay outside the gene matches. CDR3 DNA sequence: TGTGCCAGCAGCCCGGGGGGAGGAGGTTCCGAGCAGTACTTC. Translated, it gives CASSPGGGGSEQYF.